The 20 T cell receptor beta chains below all came from one sample that was sequenced in a study of T cell responses to AZD1222 COVID-19 vaccine. The data were produced by immunoSEQ multiplex PCR, yet TCRdb's version contains in-frame clones alone and is incomplete. This repertoire shows approximately 84,000 clones, about four fifths found once; its top ten account for approximately 1.4%. The source material was peripheral blood, sampled 28 days after the second AZD1222 dose. These receptors were collected from an adult who received the AZD1222 COVID-19 vaccine.

The CDR3 sequence: CASSIGGSEPNNQPQHF. For the CDR3, the DNA is TGTGCCAGTAGTATAGGCGGCAGCGAACCGAACAATCAGCCCCAGCATTTT. The V gene is TRBV19, the J gene TRBJ1-5; no definite D call. Germline V gene lookup returns CDR1 LNHDA and CDR2 SQIVND (reference sequence). The CDR3 is 17 amino acids. V shed 1 base and J shed 3 bases, with 16 bases lying between them.

Only a few counts were recorded for this clone. This sequence joins TRBV5-1 and TRBJ2-7, with no clear D. The germline gives CDR1 SGHRS, CDR2 YFSETQ. The CDR3 is 14 residues long. Between the trimmed V and J ends, which lost 4 bases and 3 bases, there was a span of 14 bases. CDR3 DNA: TGCGCCAGCAGCCCCCTGGCGACGGTCTACGAGCAGTACTTC. Its translation is CASSPLATVYEQYF. The full variable domain, with the rest looked up from reference TRBV5-1 and TRBJ2-7, is KAGVTQTPRYLIKTRGQQVTLSCSPISGHRSVSWYQQTPGQGLQFLFEYFSETQRNKGNFPGRFSGRQFSNSRSEMNVSTLELGDSALYLCASSPLATVYEQYFGPGTRLTVT.

This rearrangement joins TRBV5-1 to TRBJ2-1; 7 nucleotides align to TRBD2. The CDR3 runs to 15 residues. Trimming cost V 7 bases and J 2 bases; bases outside gene matches: 9. The germline gives CDR1 SGHRS, CDR2 YFSETQ. The CDR3 sequence is CASAFPSGAYNEQFF. The CDR3, as DNA: TGCGCCAGCGCGTTTCCTAGCGGAGCCTACAATGAGCAGTTCTTC.

The V call is TRBV18, the J call TRBJ1-3; tentative D call: TRBD1 (6 bases). Germline loops: CDR1 KGHSH, CDR2 LQKENI. The CDR3 contains 15 residues. Trimming left V 5 bases short and J 4 bases short, with 15 bases between. In DNA, the CDR3 is TGTGCCAGCTCATTTGATTGGACAGACGGAAACACCATATATTTT. It encodes CASSFDWTDGNTIYF.

This sequence joins TRBV6-2 or TRBV6-3 and TRBJ2-1; 11 nucleotides agree with TRBD2. Germline CDR1 and CDR2: MNHEY and SVGEGT. J gave up 5 bases and V 3 bases, and 15 bases lay outside the gene matches. The CDR3 runs to 19 residues. As DNA, the CDR3 is TGTGCCAGCAGTTATGTTAGCGGGAGGGCCTCGGGGCTAAACAATGAGCAGTTCTTC. This codes for CASSYVSGRASGLNNEQFF.

This chain links TRBV28 with TRBJ1-2; D gene ambiguous. Germline loops: CDR1 MDHEN, CDR2 SYDVKM. V lost 5 bases and J 0 bases, leaving 10 bases between the germline ends. CDR3 length equals 14 residues. Here the CDR3 DNA reads TGTGCCAGCAGTCCCCTCGATACTAACTATGGCTACACCTTC. This gives the protein CASSPLDTNYGYTF.

The V call is TRBV4-1, the J call TRBJ2-1; TRBD2 matches at 10 bases. V lost 0 bases, J lost 6 bases, and 14 bases stayed unmatched. The CDR3 totals 19 residues. Germline assignment: CDR1 MGHRA and CDR2 YSYEKL. CDR3 in amino acids: CASSQDPPGASGSTNEQFF. In nucleotides, the CDR3 is TGCGCCAGCAGCCAAGATCCGCCTGGGGCTAGCGGGAGTACCAATGAGCAGTTCTTC.

The CDR3 DNA is TGTGCCAGCAGTGAAGGACAGAATAGCAATCAGCCCCAGCATTTT. It encodes CASSEGQNSNQPQHF. The chain uses TRBV6-1 and TRBJ1-5; a possible D gene is TRBD1 (5 bases). Germline lookup yields CDR1 MNHNS and CDR2 SASEGT. Trimming stripped 1 base from V and 0 bases from J, with 7 bases between. This CDR3 is 15 amino acids long.

This clone came up once. The genes are TRBV24-1 and TRBJ1-1; D not certain. Trimming left V 4 bases short and J 8 bases short, with 16 bases between. Germline assignment: CDR1 KGHDR and CDR2 SFDVKD. There are 14 residues in the CDR3. The chain's CDR3 is CATSEARTVREAFF. Here the CDR3 DNA reads TGTGCCACCAGTGAAGCCCGGACGGTAAGAGAAGCTTTCTTT.

The chain couples TRBV4-1 to TRBJ1-5, with D possibly being TRBD1 (5 bases). Germline V gene lookup returns CDR1 MGHRA and CDR2 YSYEKL. The CDR3 is 17 amino acids. V was cut by 0 bases and J by 7 bases, with 19 bases left in between. CDR3 residues: CASSQDLSDAGSQPQHF. The CDR3 DNA reads TGCGCCAGCAGCCAAGATCTGAGCGACGCAGGGTCACAGCCCCAGCATTTT.

This clone has only one observation. The chain recombines TRBV7-9 with TRBJ2-5, with 8 bases aligning to TRBD2. The CDR3 extends over 17 amino acids. CDR1 SEHNR and CDR2 FQNEAQ come from the germline V gene (reference sequence). With 5 bases clipped from V and 5 bases from J, the junction kept 16 bases outside the gene matches. The CDR3, as DNA: TGTGCCAGCAGCCCGCGGGCGGGAGGACGGCCTGGTGAGACCCAGTACTTC. Protein product: CASSPRAGGRPGETQYF.

The genes are TRBV5-1 and TRBJ2-7, with TRBD1 identical over 7 bases. V was clipped by 3 bases and J by 1 base; unmatched bases: 1. The germline CDR1 and CDR2 sequences are SGHRS and YFSETQ. There are 13 residues in the CDR3. The CDR3 region is CASSSTGSYEQYF. The CDR3 DNA reads as TGCGCCAGCAGCTCGACAGGGTCCTACGAGCAGTACTTC.

This rearrangement joins TRBV7-9 to TRBJ1-1; TRBD1 matches 8 bases. Per the germline V gene, CDR1 is SEHNR and CDR2 is FQNEAQ (reference sequence). The CDR3 has 13 amino acids. V lost 5 bases and J lost 5; bases outside the gene matches: 4. The CDR3 loop is CASSPTGDTEAFF. The CDR3 nucleotides are TGTGCCAGCAGCCCGACAGGGGATACTGAAGCTTTCTTT.

The CDR3 DNA reads TGCGCCAGCAGCCCAGGGATCGGAACCTACGAGCAGTACTTC. It translates to CASSPGIGTYEQYF. The genes are TRBV4-1 and TRBJ2-7; possible D gene TRBD1, 5 bases. CDR1 MGHRA and CDR2 YSYEKL come from the germline V gene. The CDR3 has 14 amino acids. Trimming stripped 4 bases from V and 2 bases from J, with 12 bases between.

The chain joins TRBV14 to TRBJ2-2, with D unresolved. This CDR3 comprises 15 residues. The V and J ends lost 0 bases and 7 bases respectively, with 12 bases between them. CDR1 is SGHDN and CDR2 is FVKESK in the germline V gene. The CDR3 nucleotides are TGTGCCAGCAGCCAAGAAGCCGCGAGGTTCGGGGAGCTGTTTTTT. The encoded protein is CASSQEAARFGELFF.

V and J are TRBV9 and TRBJ2-1; TRBD2 might be the D (6 bases). The CDR3 consists of 15 residues. CDR1 and CDR2 (germline): SGDLS, YYNGEE. V lost 4 bases and J lost 5, with 16 bases in between. CDR3 nucleotides: TGTGCCAGCAGCCCTCGGATAGCGGAAAACAATGAGCAGTTCTTC. Its protein product is CASSPRIAENNEQFF. The complete variable domain, with remaining parts taken from reference TRBV9 and TRBJ2-1, reads DSGVTQTPKHLITATGQRVTLRCSPRSGDLSVYWYQQSLDQGLQFLIQYYNGEERAKGNILERFSAQQFPDLHSELNLSSLELGDSALYFCASSPRIAENNEQFFGPGTRLTVL.

The chain couples TRBV24-1 to TRBJ2-7; no reliable D call. CDR1 KGHDR and CDR2 SFDVKD come from the germline V gene. The CDR3 has 14 residues. Trimming cost V 5 bases and J 4 bases, with 14 bases left between them. CDR3 loop: CATSADPFGYEQYF. CDR3 sequence (DNA): TGTGCCACCAGTGCTGACCCGTTTGGTTACGAGCAGTACTTC.

The gene calls are TRBV5-1 and TRBJ1-5, with 10 bases identical to TRBD1. Trimming took 5 bases from V and 5 from J; bases not matched to a gene: 4. The V gene's germline CDR1 is SGHRS and CDR2 YFSETQ. The CDR3 consists of 14 residues. CDR3 DNA sequence: TGCGCCAGCAGTTCTGGACAGGGGGATCAGCCCCAGCATTTT. Its protein is CASSSGQGDQPQHF.

The rearrangement joins TRBV28 to TRBJ1-2; 7 nucleotides match TRBD1. V lost 5 bases to trimming and J lost 3 bases; unmatched junction nucleotides: 6. The CDR3 sequence is 14 residues long. Germline V gene sequence: CDR1 MDHEN, CDR2 SYDVKM. The DNA for the CDR3 is TGTGCCAGCAGTGTTAGGGACAGCTACTATGGCTACACCTTC. Translation: CASSVRDSYYGYTF.

The chain has TRBV6-5 and TRBJ1-5; D might be TRBD1 (5 bases). This CDR3 is built from 13 residues. Germline CDR1 reads MNHEY; CDR2 reads SVGAGI. Trimming shortened V by 8 bases and J by 4 bases, and 12 bases separated the two germline ends. The CDR3 sequence: CASLRGSNQPQHF. In DNA form, the CDR3 reads TGTGCCAGCCTTCGGGGGTCTAATCAGCCCCAGCATTTT.